This T cell receptor beta chain was obtained from a study of read filtering for tumor transcriptome and immune sequencing. Whole-study results and caveats: In IR-seq, single-read clonotypes were roughly 82% of clonotypes but around 3.2% of reads.

From roughly 0.4 ug of RNA, a library with molecular barcoded alpha/delta and beta/gamma adaptors was made. Each CDR3 protein is one row after TCRdb ran MiXCR on the reads. Among 39,000 or so distinct CDR3 sequences, around an eighth were seen once, and the ten largest hold about 30%. Sampling of bone marrow took place during active disease in every patient. CDR3 size: 15 residues. Germline-derived CDR1 and CDR2 are KGHDR and SFDVKD. V was pared by 1 base and J by 4 bases, with 3 bases of the junction left unmatched. This clonotype was counted at least ten times. Its antigen is not known. The sequenced sample was a population of CD138-negative cells sorted from bone marrow. The chain uses TRBV24-1 and TRBJ2-3; 8 nucleotides match TRBD1. This TCR was recovered from a donor at least 40 years old with multiple myeloma. CDR3 loop: CATSDFRDRPDTQYF. CDR3 coding DNA: TGTGCCACCAGTGATTTTCGGGACAGGCCAGATACGCAGTATTTT.